These T cell receptor beta chains were read from a single sample in a study of beta chain features in type 1 diabetes. Profiling relied on immunoSEQ multiplex PCR, and the TCRdb table lists in-frame clones only, not all of them. The profile shows about 740,000 clones, about an eighth of them singletons. The sequenced sample was naive CD4+ T cells from blood. These receptors came from a man aged 18-30 years with type 1 diabetes. The conserved cysteine and the conserved F or W are not part of the CDR3 here. Fields, in order: V gene, J gene, CDR3 protein.

TRBV19,TRBJ2-1,ASTRVGGGTYNEQF
TRBV18,TRBJ1-1,ASSTGTGGTEAF
TRBV21-1,TRBJ2-7,ASSMPQGHEQY
TRBV5-4,TRBJ2-3,ASSPDKTSTDTQY
TRBV30,TRBJ1-2,AWSVNSDYGYT
TRBV30,TRBJ2-7,ALTQQGFRQY
TRBV28,TRBJ2-7,ASSSYPDVAAEQY
TRBV5-1,TRBJ2-1,ASSLMSAGGHNEQF
TRBV30,TRBJ1-5,AWSQGGLSQPQH
TRBV30,TRBJ2-2,AWRQGAGTGELF
TRBV14,TRBJ1-6,ASSQDTGTGFPLH
TRBV6-5,TRBJ1-5,ASSYSRDSNQPQH
TRBV5-1,TRBJ1-6,ASSSDRADNSPLH
TRBV10-3,TRBJ2-7,AISSPPPYEQY
TRBV5-1,TRBJ2-1,ASSLGQGLSYNEQF